The 20 T cell receptor beta chains below were found in one sample sequenced in a study of blood T cell repertoires in COVID-19. The repertoire was sequenced with immunoSEQ multiplex PCR; TCRdb's copy has only in-frame clones and lacks some. The sample lists 100,000 to 150,000 clones, 85% occurring once. The sequenced sample consisted of peripheral blood. The receptors shown here come from a man older than 75 with active or convalescent COVID-19.

The chain recombines TRBV5-1 with TRBJ1-5; 9 positions match TRBD1. V was clipped by 0 bases and J by 5 bases; unmatched bases: 3. CDR1 and CDR2 from the germline V gene are SGHRS and YFSETQ. The CDR3 consists of 15 residues. The CDR3 is CASSLGGQGHQPQHF. Written as DNA, the CDR3 is TGCGCCAGCAGCTTGGGGGGACAGGGCCATCAGCCCCAGCATTTT.

This clone has only one observation. The chain combines TRBV6-1 with TRBJ2-1, with D maybe TRBD1 (5 bases). V lost 3 bases and J 15 bases, leaving 15 bases between the germline ends. CDR1 MNHNS and CDR2 SASEGT come from the germline V gene. The CDR3 contains 12 residues. The CDR3: CASSEFSRVGFF. In DNA, the CDR3 is TGTGCCAGCAGTGAGTTCTCCAGGGTTGGGTTCTTC.

The gene calls are TRBV7-6 and TRBJ2-7; D not certain. Germline CDR1 SGHVS, CDR2 FNYEAQ. The CDR3 covers 17 residues. V lost 0 bases and J 3 bases, leaving 18 bases between the germline ends. CDR3: CASSLAGSSPPLYEQYF. In DNA, the CDR3 is TGTGCCAGCAGCTTAGCGGGCTCCTCTCCCCCTCTCTACGAGCAGTACTTC.

This chain links TRBV6-6 with TRBJ1-5; the match to TRBD1 covers 10 bases. CDR1 and CDR2 from the germline V gene are MNHNY and SVGAGI (reference sequence). With 3 bases clipped from V and 5 bases from J, the junction kept 7 bases outside the gene matches. The CDR3 spans 16 residues. CDR3 protein: CASSYTGDRGDQPQHF. As DNA, the CDR3 is TGTGCCAGCAGTTATACGGGGGACAGGGGAGATCAGCCCCAGCATTTT.

This chain uses TRBV27 with TRBJ2-7; 9 positions agree with TRBD1. Germline trimming cut 8 bases from V and 5 bases from J; bases unmatched to any gene: 19. From germline, CDR1 is MNHEY and CDR2 SMNVEV (reference sequence). This CDR3 comprises 17 residues. The CDR3 spells CASPKFPGDRVSDEQYF. In DNA, the CDR3 is TGTGCCAGCCCGAAATTTCCGGGGGACAGGGTATCGGACGAGCAGTACTTC.

The table lists this clone with a count of one. The CDR3: CASSPATGPYGYTF. CDR3 in DNA: TGTGCCAGCAGCCCCGCGACAGGCCCATATGGCTACACCTTC. The genes are TRBV11-2 and TRBJ1-2; a possible D gene is TRBD1 (6 bases). Between the trimmed V and J ends, which lost 5 bases and 5 bases, there was a span of 15 bases. The germline V gene encodes CDR1 SGHAT and CDR2 FQNNGV. The CDR3 loop spans 14 amino acids.

V is TRBV7-9 and J is TRBJ1-2; D is unclear. In germline, CDR1 is SEHNR, CDR2 FQNEAQ (reference sequence). CDR3 size: 13 residues. The V gene lost 3 bases and the J gene lost 8 bases, with 13 bases spanning the gap. The DNA of the CDR3 is TGTGCCAGCAGCTTCCTGACTCTTATAGGCTACACCTTC. Amino acids: CASSFLTLIGYTF.

The V call is TRBV6-5, the J call TRBJ2-3, with a tentative D call TRBD2 (6 bases). The CDR3 length is 15 residues. Germline CDR1 MNHEY, CDR2 SVGAGI. V lost 2 bases, J lost 2 bases, and 11 bases lay in between. The CDR3: CASSYGAGTTDTQYF. The CDR3 DNA reads as TGTGCCAGCAGTTACGGGGCGGGAACCACAGATACGCAGTATTTT.

The chain has TRBV19 and TRBJ2-7, with 9 positions matching TRBD1. This CDR3 is built from 15 residues. Germline lookup yields CDR1 LNHDA and CDR2 SQIVND (reference sequence). With 7 bases clipped from V and 3 bases from J, the junction kept 10 bases outside the gene matches. CDR3 amino acids: CASMGGTGGLYEQYF. Here the CDR3 DNA reads TGTGCCAGTATGGGGGGAACAGGGGGCCTCTACGAGCAGTACTTC.

The chain links TRBV7-2 to TRBJ2-5, with 7 nucleotides matching TRBD1. The V and J ends lost 7 bases and 1 base, in that order; junction bases with no gene match: 3. Germline V gives CDR1 SGHTA, CDR2 FQGNSA. This CDR3 has 13 amino acids. The DNA of the CDR3 is TGTGCCAGCAAATGGACAGGCCAAGAGACCCAGTACTTC. It codes for CASKWTGQETQYF.

The V gene is TRBV27, the J gene TRBJ1-1, with TRBD1 matching 8 bases. The CDR3 is 16 residues long. Trimming cost V 2 bases and J 7 bases; bases outside gene matches: 12. Looked up from germline, CDR1 is MNHEY and CDR2 is SMNVEV (reference sequence). CDR3 sequence reads: CASSLPGGEFSIEAFF. Written as DNA, the CDR3 is TGTGCCAGCAGTTTACCAGGGGGCGAGTTTTCGATTGAAGCTTTCTTT.

The genes are TRBV19 and TRBJ2-1; 12 nucleotides line up with TRBD2. The germline V gene has CDR1 LNHDA and CDR2 SQIVND (reference sequence). V trimming: 4 bases; J trimming: 7 bases; junction bases outside the gene matches: 14. The CDR3 covers 18 residues. The CDR3 DNA sequence: TGTGCCAGTAGTACCGGGACTAGCGGGTCGCATCGAGTAAATGAGCAGTTCTTC. It translates to CASSTGTSGSHRVNEQFF.

This rearrangement joins TRBV20-1 to TRBJ2-7; unclear D gene. The CDR3 is 11 amino acids. Trimming removed 6 bases from V and 3 bases from J, with 9 bases in between. CDR1 is DFQATT, CDR2 SNEGSKA, per germline (reference sequence). Here the CDR3 reads CSAQRLYEQYF. The CDR3 bases are TGCAGTGCGCAGCGCCTCTACGAGCAGTACTTC.

The chain joins TRBV29-1 to TRBJ2-7, with TRBD1 identical over 8 bases. The V gene end was trimmed by 8 bases and the J gene end by 2 bases; junction bases not matched to a gene: 5. The CDR3 has 12 amino acids. Germline V gene lookup returns CDR1 SQVTM and CDR2 ANQGSEA. The CDR3 bases are TGCAGCTTCCGGACAGGGACCTACGAGCAGTACTTC. Amino acids: CSFRTGTYEQYF.

This chain joins TRBV18 and TRBJ1-6; D is uncertain. The CDR3 consists of 14 residues. V was trimmed by 3 bases and J by 8 bases, leaving 11 bases between them. CDR1 and CDR2 (germline): KGHSH, LQKENI. CDR3 sequence reads: CASSPRYSDSPLHF. In DNA, the CDR3 is TGTGCCAGCTCACCCCGGTATTCTGATTCACCCCTCCACTTT.

This clone has a handful of counts. This rearrangement joins TRBV7-7 to TRBJ2-2; 7 bases are a match to TRBD1. CDR1 is SSHAT and CDR2 is FNYEAQ in the germline V gene (reference sequence). The CDR3 extends over 14 amino acids. The J segment lost 6 bases and the V segment lost 5 bases, leaving 6 bases of the junction unmatched. As DNA, the CDR3 is TGTGCCAGCAGCCTTCTGACAGGGCCCGGGGAGCTGTTTTTT. It yields the protein CASSLLTGPGELFF.

This clone was counted a single time. This sequence joins TRBV12-3 or TRBV12-4 and TRBJ1-5; D is perhaps TRBD1 (5 bases). The ends were cut back, 3 bases at V and 6 bases at J, with 9 bases in the middle. The CDR3 runs 13 residues. CDR3 DNA sequence: TGTGCCAGCAGTTTTGGGGGAGGTCAGCCCCAGCATTTT. Its translation is CASSFGGGQPQHF.

The chain links TRBV5-4 to TRBJ2-7; 14 positions match TRBD2. Germline V gives CDR1 SGHNT, CDR2 YYREEE (reference sequence). The CDR3 length is 16 residues. Trimming at V came to 8 bases and at J to 2 bases, leaving 9 bases not matched to a gene. The CDR3: CARTPGLAGETYEQYF. For the CDR3, the DNA is TGTGCCAGGACGCCGGGACTAGCGGGAGAAACCTACGAGCAGTACTTC.

The chain carries TRBV6-5 and TRBJ2-7; TRBD2 matches 11 bases. Germline V gene sequence: CDR1 MNHEY, CDR2 SVGAGI. V gave up 5 bases and J gave up 2 bases; unmatched junction bases: 2. The CDR3 totals 14 residues. CDR3 loop: CASSRLAGTYEQYF. The CDR3, as DNA: TGTGCCAGCAGTCGACTAGCGGGAACCTACGAGCAGTACTTC.

V and J are TRBV18 and TRBJ2-2, with D possibly TRBD1 on 6 matching bases. The CDR3 runs 13 residues. Trimming removed 6 bases at V and 5 bases at J, with 10 bases between. The germline V gene has CDR1 KGHSH and CDR2 LQKENI. The CDR3 DNA reads as TGTGCCAGCTCCAACAGGGATACCGGGGAGCTGTTTTTT. Amino acid sequence: CASSNRDTGELFF.